One and the same sample provided the 29 T cell receptor beta chains below, sequenced in a study of blood T cells in healthy people across ages. For the second PCR, which ran for about 6 to 11 cycles, a sample-barcoded 5' primer and a J-beta primer mix were used. TCRdb processed the 5' RACE reads anew with MiXCR; each CDR3 protein has one entry. This table has nearly 800,000 distinct CDR3 sequences, 25% appearing once. This sample also appeared in a second study, on T cells of mothers and their children.

Source material: blood. The receptors come from a boy younger than 18 in good health.

This clonotype was seen only a few times. CDR3: CSAILSGNSYEQYF. The CDR3 DNA reads TGCAGCGCCATACTTAGCGGGAACTCCTACGAGCAGTACTTC. The chain has TRBV29-1 and TRBJ2-5; TRBD2 matches at 8 bases. The J call is doubtful: the DNA matches TRBJ2-7 better. The CDR3 spans 14 residues. Germline V gives CDR1 SQVTM, CDR2 ANQGSEA.

Notes on this clonotype: A much larger clone lies one base from this, so it may be a read error. The V and J genes are TRBV10-3 and TRBJ2-7; D perhaps matches TRBD1 (5 bases). The CDR3 has 11 residues. Looked up from germline, CDR1 is ENHRY and CDR2 is SYGVKD. The V end lost 11 bases, the J end lost 3 bases, and 11 bases lay between the germline ends. CDR3 in DNA: TGTGCCGGCAGTAGGGGCTACGAGCAGTACTTC. Translating gives CAGSRGYEQYF.

This clonotype appeared many times. This sequence joins TRBV9 and TRBJ1-5; tentative D call: TRBD1 (5 bases). The CDR3 has 13 amino acids. The V gene lost 2 bases and the J gene lost 5 bases, with 8 bases spanning the gap. CDR1 is SGDLS, CDR2 YYNGEE, per germline. As DNA, the CDR3 is TGTGCCAGCAGCGTTGACAGTGATCAGCCCCAGCATTTT. Translating it yields CASSVDSDQPQHF.

This clonotype came up a few times. The V gene is TRBV27, the J gene TRBJ2-2; possibly TRBD2 for D (6 bases). Germline CDR1 reads MNHEY; CDR2 reads SMNVEV (reference sequence). V shed 4 bases and J shed 5 bases, with 8 bases lying between them. The CDR3 has 13 residues. CDR3 loop: CASSWDSTGELFF. The DNA of the CDR3 is TGTGCCAGCAGTTGGGACTCTACCGGGGAGCTGTTTTTT.

This chain joins TRBV21-1 and TRBJ2-7; the table's D call TRBD1 went unverified against the DNA. TRBV21-1 is labeled a pseudogene. This CDR3 is built from 14 residues. The CDR3 is CASSINSGTYEQYF. CDR3 sequence (DNA): TGTGCCAGCAGCATTAATTCCGGGACCTACGAGCAGTACTTC.

The chain couples TRBV6-2 or TRBV6-3 to TRBJ2-5; 8 bases fit TRBD2. This CDR3 has 14 residues. CDR1 and CDR2 from the germline V gene are MNHEY and SVGEGT. Trimming took 2 bases from V and 6 from J; bases not matched to a gene: 5. In DNA form, the CDR3 reads TGTGCCAGCAGTTACGGCCAGCGGGGGCAGACCCAGTACTTC. This sequence encodes CASSYGQRGQTQYF.

A note on this clonotype: With a much larger clone just one base away, this may be a read error. The chain employs TRBV12-3 or TRBV12-4 and TRBJ2-3; 8 nucleotides align to TRBD2. This CDR3 is 13 amino acids long. CDR3 sequence reads: CASSSGSTDAQYF. The CDR3 DNA reads as TGTGCCAGCAGTAGCGGGAGCACAGATGCGCAGTATTTT.

Only a few counts were recorded for this clonotype. The V call is TRBV5-1, the J call TRBJ2-1, with 11 positions matching TRBD1. Germline-derived CDR1 and CDR2 are SGHRS and YFSETQ. The trim removed 4 bases at V and 1 base at J, leaving 7 bases unmatched. The CDR3 covers 17 residues. The CDR3 sequence is CASSPRDRGLSYNEQFF. CDR3 sequence (DNA): TGCGCCAGCAGCCCCCGGGACAGGGGGTTGTCCTACAATGAGCAGTTCTTC.

The rearrangement links TRBV7-9 to TRBJ1-4; 7 positions agree with TRBD1. The CDR3 extends over 17 amino acids. The V and J ends lost 2 bases and 0 bases, in that order; junction bases with no gene match: 6. CDR1 and CDR2 (germline): SEHNR, FQNEAQ (reference sequence). The CDR3 region is CASSLFGQAATNEKLFF. The CDR3 nucleotides read TGTGCCAGCAGCTTATTCGGACAGGCCGCAACTAATGAAAAACTGTTTTTT.

This clonotype showed up just a few times. The rearrangement uses TRBV5-1 and TRBJ2-6; D gene ambiguous. The CDR3 covers 15 residues. CDR1 and CDR2 (germline): SGHRS, YFSETQ. V dropped 7 bases and J dropped 4 bases, with 15 bases sitting between them. The DNA for the CDR3 is TGCGCCAGCCGGGCAGAACCTCTGGGGGCCAACGTCCTGACTTTC. This codes for CASRAEPLGANVLTF.

The chain couples TRBV28 to TRBJ1-1; TRBD1 aligns across 8 bases. Germline V gives CDR1 MDHEN, CDR2 SYDVKM. The trim removed 5 bases at V and 0 bases at J, leaving 8 bases unmatched. CDR3 size: 16 residues. Here the CDR3 DNA reads TGTGCCAGCAGTCTCGGGACAGGTAGGATGAACACTGAAGCTTTCTTT. This encodes CASSLGTGRMNTEAFF.

This clonotype was recorded a few times. This chain joins TRBV15 and TRBJ2-5; D possibly corresponds to TRBD2 (6 bases). TRBJ2-1 matches the DNA end more closely, so the J call is doubtful. Germline loops: CDR1 LNHNV, CDR2 YYDKDF (reference sequence). CDR3 length equals 14 residues. The CDR3 protein is CATTPGGVTNEQFF. The CDR3 DNA follows: TGTGCCACCACCCCTGGAGGGGTTACAAATGAGCAGTTCTTC.

V gene TRBV6-6 combines with J gene TRBJ2-7; the D is unclear. This CDR3 is built from 12 residues. The germline gives CDR1 MNHNY, CDR2 SVGAGI (reference sequence). V was shortened by 7 bases and J by 3 bases, with 10 bases between the two germline ends. The CDR3: CASTSSFYEQYF. DNA for the CDR3: TGTGCCAGCACCAGCTCCTTCTACGAGCAGTACTTC.

This clonotype was counted only a few times. The V gene is TRBV29-1, the J gene TRBJ1-4; 7 bases are a match to TRBD1. The junction had 8 bases not matched to a gene; V was cut back by 1 base and J by 0 bases. Germline CDR1 SQVTM, CDR2 ANQGSEA. CDR3 length: 17 residues. This CDR3 reads CSVEVQTQGATNEKLFF. Here the CDR3 DNA reads TGCAGCGTTGAAGTTCAAACTCAGGGGGCAACTAATGAAAAACTGTTTTTT.

The chain links TRBV24-1 to TRBJ2-3; possibly TRBD2 for D (7 bases). In germline, CDR1 is KGHDR, CDR2 SFDVKD. The CDR3 runs 12 residues. V lost 10 bases to trimming and J lost 5 bases, with 12 bases between them. The CDR3 loop reads CATRGAGDTQYF. Here the CDR3 DNA reads TGTGCCACTCGGGGGGCCGGAGATACGCAGTATTTT.

The chain links TRBV12-3 or TRBV12-4 to TRBJ1-5, with D unclear. The V and J ends lost 4 bases and 4 bases respectively, with 11 bases between them. This CDR3 is 14 amino acids long. The CDR3 DNA reads TGTGCCAGCAGTTATTCAGGTTTTAATCAGCCCCAGCATTTT. Translation gives CASSYSGFNQPQHF.

The J gene is TRBJ2-6, the V gene TRBV7-2, with D uncertain. The germline V gene encodes CDR1 SGHTA and CDR2 FQGNSA. Trimming took 6 bases from V and 0 from J, leaving 15 bases between them. The CDR3 extends over 17 amino acids. The CDR3 is CASRERTSSSGANVLTF. CDR3 DNA: TGTGCCAGCAGGGAACGGACGTCCAGCTCTGGGGCCAACGTCCTGACTTTC.

This sequence joins TRBV29-1 and TRBJ2-7; D unclear. Germline lookup yields CDR1 SQVTM and CDR2 ANQGSEA. V lost 2 bases to trimming and J lost 2 bases, with 7 bases between them. This CDR3 spans 12 amino acids. CDR3 DNA: TGCAGCGTTGAATGGCGCCCCTACGAGCAGTACTTC. Translation gives CSVEWRPYEQYF.

In its sample, this clonotype was seen a few times. The gene calls are TRBV7-2 and TRBJ2-3; 9 nucleotides agree with TRBD2. Per the germline V gene, CDR1 is SGHTA and CDR2 is FQGNSA. V trimming: 1 base; J trimming: 4 bases; junction bases outside the gene matches: 6. CDR3 length: 16 amino acids. The CDR3 is CASSLGSSGMADTQYF. In DNA form, the CDR3 reads TGTGCCAGCAGCTTAGGCTCTAGCGGGATGGCAGATACGCAGTATTTT.

V is TRBV28 and J is TRBJ2-1; 9 bases align to TRBD2. CDR1 is MDHEN and CDR2 is SYDVKM in the germline V gene. The CDR3 totals 17 residues. Unmatched junction bases numbered 13, after V lost 1 base and J lost 9 bases. CDR3 sequence: CASSLYRASGMHSEQFF. CDR3 DNA: TGTGCCAGCAGTTTATACCGGGCTAGCGGGATGCATAGTGAGCAGTTCTTC.

The V gene is TRBV6-2 or TRBV6-3, the J gene TRBJ1-6, with TRBD1 matching over 10 bases. Trimming at V came to 5 bases and at J to 10 bases, leaving 8 bases not matched to a gene. Germline CDR1 is MNHEY and CDR2 is SVGEGT. The length of the CDR3 is 15 residues. In nucleotides, the CDR3 is TGTGCCAGCAGTCTCATGACAGGGGGCAACTCACCCCTCCACTTT. Translation: CASSLMTGGNSPLHF.

This clonotype has a handful of counts. The chain employs TRBV6-4 and TRBJ2-5; 8 nucleotides match TRBD2. J was trimmed by 4 bases and V by 4 bases; bases with no gene match: 8. The CDR3 runs 15 residues. Germline V gives CDR1 MRHNA, CDR2 SNTAGT. The CDR3 DNA reads TGTGCCAGCAGTGCGACGGGGGGGGCCGGAGAGACCCAGTACTTC. Translating gives CASSATGGAGETQYF.

The table lists this clonotype with many counts. The chain combines TRBV7-8 with TRBJ2-1, with 7 bases fitting TRBD2. Germline V gene lookup returns CDR1 SGHVS and CDR2 FQNEAQ. The V and J ends lost 0 bases and 3 bases, in that order; junction bases with no gene match: 2. This CDR3 has 15 amino acids. The CDR3 DNA sequence: TGTGCCAGCAGCTTAGCGGCTAGCGGCTACAATGAGCAGTTCTTC. It is translated as CASSLAASGYNEQFF.

This clonotype has just a few counts. The chain employs TRBV28 and TRBJ2-1; either TRBD1 or TRBD2 may supply D (5 bases each). Per the germline V gene, CDR1 is MDHEN and CDR2 is SYDVKM. Deletions cut 6 bases from V and 1 base from J, with 25 bases between. CDR3 size: 19 residues. The CDR3 DNA follows: TGTGCCAGCAGCCGCAGGGAGAACCTCAGGGTCGTATCCTACAATGAGCAGTTCTTC. It yields the protein CASSRRENLRVVSYNEQFF.

A few counts support this clonotype. V usage is TRBV28 and J usage is TRBJ2-4; a weak D match, TRBD1 (6 bases). This CDR3 spans 15 amino acids. V was pared by 2 bases and J by 0 bases, with 8 bases between. The germline gives CDR1 MDHEN, CDR2 SYDVKM. Here the CDR3 reads CASSLRGGAKNIQYF. Here the CDR3 DNA reads TGTGCCAGCAGTTTAAGAGGGGGAGCCAAAAACATTCAGTACTTC.

The chain uses TRBV6-6 and TRBJ2-1; D is unclear. This CDR3 is 15 amino acids long. Trimming cost V 5 bases and J 5 bases, with 16 bases left between them. Looked up from germline, CDR1 is MNHNY and CDR2 is SVGAGI (reference sequence). This CDR3 is CASSPLLRTDNEQFF. The CDR3 bases are TGTGCCAGCAGTCCACTACTTCGGACCGACAATGAGCAGTTCTTC.

Written as DNA, the CDR3 is TGTGCCAGCAGTTCGACTAGCGGGGGGGCGGCGAACAATGAGCAGTTCTTC. Protein sequence: CASSSTSGGAANNEQFF. The chain recombines TRBV27 with TRBJ2-1; 14 bases map to TRBD2. This CDR3 contains 17 residues. Trimming removed 4 bases from V and 5 bases from J; junction bases left unmatched: 7. Germline V gene data show CDR1 as MNHEY and CDR2 as SMNVEV (reference sequence).

This clonotype was detected only a few times. This chain connects TRBV28 to TRBJ1-1; 7 positions match TRBD1. Germline V lookup: CDR1 MDHEN, CDR2 SYDVKM. The ends lost 8 bases at V and 1 base at J; junction bases unmatched: 4. This CDR3 is 13 amino acids long. CDR3 in amino acids: CASAGDRNTEAFF. DNA for the CDR3: TGTGCCAGCGCCGGGGACAGGAACACTGAAGCTTTCTTT.

The J gene is TRBJ2-1, the V gene TRBV7-9; TRBD2 might be the D (6 bases). Trimming took off 4 bases at V and 8 bases at J, with 18 bases between the two ends. Germline CDR1 and CDR2: SEHNR and FQNEAQ (reference sequence). This CDR3 contains 15 residues. In nucleotides, the CDR3 is TGTGCCAGCAGCTGGATTGGGGATAGCGGCGATGAGCAGTTCTTC. It codes for CASSWIGDSGDEQFF.